This TCR beta chain stems from a study of blood T cell repertoires in COVID-19. Using immunoSEQ multiplex PCR, the repertoire was profiled, and TCRdb retains in-frame clones only, with some absent. The repertoire holds about 200,000 clones, 75% to 90% seen once, with about 2.3% in the top ten. Participant-given clinical history determined each cohort assignment. The sample consisted of PBMCs or T cells enriched from blood (not recorded which). This TCR derives from a woman aged 30 to 39 who had recovered from COVID-19.

The DNA of the CDR3 is TGTGCCAGCAGCTTCCGGGCTGGGGCGAACACTGAAGCTTTCTTT. Its protein is CASSFRAGANTEAFF. V and J are TRBV7-2 and TRBJ1-1, with D perhaps matching TRBD1 (5 bases). V lost 3 bases to trimming and J lost 1 base, with 12 bases between them. Per the germline V gene, CDR1 is SGHTA and CDR2 is FQGNSA. The CDR3 runs 15 residues.